The T cell receptor (beta chain) under discussion was sequenced for a study of preoperative IRX-2 immunotherapy in early breast cancer. Looked up from germline, CDR1 is GTSNPN and CDR2 is SVGIG (reference sequence). The CDR3 sequence is 14 residues long. With 4 bases removed from V and 3 bases from J, the gap between germline ends came to 15 bases. Treatment in this sample: preoperative locoregional IRX-2 cytokine immunotherapy. Samples came from a phase Ib trial of preoperative locoregional IRX-2 cytokine immunotherapy. The protocol was immunoSEQ multiplex PCR, while the TCRdb copy is restricted to in-frame clones and leaves out a portion. The data contain several thousand clones, around 75% of them singletons.

V gene TRBV30 combines with J gene TRBJ1-2, with D possibly TRBD1 on 5 matching bases. The sequence was collected from a human donor with breast cancer. The specimen comprised tumor tissue, sampled after IRX-2 immunotherapy. CDR3 DNA sequence: TGTGCCTGGACTAAATCCGGGACGCACTATGGCTACACCTTC. Translating it yields CAWTKSGTHYGYTF.